This T cell receptor beta chain was recorded in a study of Tregs in tolerant kidney transplant recipients. Comment on this clone: No antigen is known for it.

CDR1 is LNHNV and CDR2 is YYDKDF in the germline V gene (reference sequence). The length of the CDR3 is 13 residues. V shed 7 bases and J shed 3 bases, with 13 bases lying between them. General study results and limits: Findings come from small patient numbers and require larger validation.

TCRdb keeps only in-frame clones here, not all; method: immunoSEQ multiplex PCR. Among about 73,000 clones, approximately 90% were seen once, and the ten largest hold approximately 0.37%. The TCR was taken from a human donor who received a combined kidney and bone marrow transplant. Sequenced material: Tregs from blood, taken before the transplant. This sequence joins TRBV15 and TRBJ2-7, with D unclear. The CDR3 DNA is TGTGCCACCACGCTCTGTACACTCTACGAGCAGTACTTC. Protein: CATTLCTLYEQYF.